This TCR beta chain came from a study of T cell responses to AZD1222 COVID-19 vaccine. Whole-study findings and limits: Females made up more of the donors, who were largely white British, and clonal diversity may have come out too low. Spike regions recognized by vaccine-associated CD4 TCRs spanned the protein, led by 160-218 and 743-854.

On this clone: Its target is unknown.

Sequenced by immunoSEQ multiplex PCR; TCRdb stores in-frame clones only, minus some. The sample gives 95,000 to 150,000 clones, about nine tenths of which show up once; approximately 1.3% is in the top ten. The TCR sequence derives from an adult in good health. The sequencing used peripheral blood, collected on day 0 of AZD1222 vaccination.

The CDR3 nucleotides read TGTGCCAGCAGTTACGGGGCCAGTAACTATGGCTACACCTTC. It is translated as CASSYGASNYGYTF. The J gene is TRBJ1-2, the V gene TRBV6-5, with a tentative D call TRBD1 (5 bases). This CDR3 has 14 residues. V dropped 2 bases and J dropped 1 base, with 8 bases sitting between them. Germline CDR1 reads MNHEY; CDR2 reads SVGAGI.